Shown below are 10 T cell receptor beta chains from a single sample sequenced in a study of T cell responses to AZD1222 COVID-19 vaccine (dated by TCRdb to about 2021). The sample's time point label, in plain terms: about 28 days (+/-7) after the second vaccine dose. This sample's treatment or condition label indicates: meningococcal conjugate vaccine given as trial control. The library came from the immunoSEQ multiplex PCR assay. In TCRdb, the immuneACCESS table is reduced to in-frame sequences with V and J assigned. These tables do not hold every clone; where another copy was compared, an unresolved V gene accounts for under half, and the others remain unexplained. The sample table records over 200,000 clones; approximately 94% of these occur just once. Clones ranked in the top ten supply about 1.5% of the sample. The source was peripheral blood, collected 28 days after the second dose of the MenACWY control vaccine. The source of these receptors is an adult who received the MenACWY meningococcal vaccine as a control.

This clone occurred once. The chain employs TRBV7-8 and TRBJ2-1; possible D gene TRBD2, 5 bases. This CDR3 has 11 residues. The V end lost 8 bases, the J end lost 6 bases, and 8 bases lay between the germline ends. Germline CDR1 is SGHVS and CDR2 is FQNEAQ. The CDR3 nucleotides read TGTGCCAGCGGGAGTCCCAATGAGCAGTTCTTC. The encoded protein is CASGSPNEQFF.

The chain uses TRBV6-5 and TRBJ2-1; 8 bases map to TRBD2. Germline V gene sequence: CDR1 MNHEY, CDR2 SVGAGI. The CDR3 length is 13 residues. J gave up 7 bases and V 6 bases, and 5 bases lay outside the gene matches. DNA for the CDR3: TGTGCCAGCAGACGGGGGGGCCTGAATGAGCAGTTCTTC. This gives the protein CASRRGGLNEQFF.

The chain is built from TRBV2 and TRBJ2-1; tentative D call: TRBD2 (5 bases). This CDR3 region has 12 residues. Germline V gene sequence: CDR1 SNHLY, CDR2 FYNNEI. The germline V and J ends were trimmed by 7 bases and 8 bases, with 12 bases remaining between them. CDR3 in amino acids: CASTEGMDEQFF. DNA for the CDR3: TGTGCCAGCACTGAGGGAATGGATGAGCAGTTCTTC.

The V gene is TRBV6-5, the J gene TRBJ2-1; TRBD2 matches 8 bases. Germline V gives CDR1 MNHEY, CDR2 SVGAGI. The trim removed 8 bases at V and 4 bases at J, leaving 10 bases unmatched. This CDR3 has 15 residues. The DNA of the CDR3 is TGTGCCAGCTGTAGCGGGACTTTACCTTACAATGAGCAGTTCTTC. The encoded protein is CASCSGTLPYNEQFF.

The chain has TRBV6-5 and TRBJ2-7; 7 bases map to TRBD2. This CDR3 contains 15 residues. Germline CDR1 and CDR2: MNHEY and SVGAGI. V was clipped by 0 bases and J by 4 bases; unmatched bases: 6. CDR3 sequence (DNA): TGTGCCAGCAGTTACTCATCGGGAGGTGGATACGAGCAGTACTTC. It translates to CASSYSSGGGYEQYF.

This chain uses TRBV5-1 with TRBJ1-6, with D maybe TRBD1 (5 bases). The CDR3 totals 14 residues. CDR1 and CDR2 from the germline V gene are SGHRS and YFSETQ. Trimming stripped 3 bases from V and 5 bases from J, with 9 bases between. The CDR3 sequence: CASSSAGNNSPLHF. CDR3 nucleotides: TGCGCCAGCAGCTCAGCAGGGAATAATTCACCCCTCCACTTT.

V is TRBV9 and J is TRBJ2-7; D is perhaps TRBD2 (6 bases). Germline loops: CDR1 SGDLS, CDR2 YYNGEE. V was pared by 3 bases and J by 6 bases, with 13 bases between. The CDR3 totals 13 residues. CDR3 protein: CASSDSRGSEQYF. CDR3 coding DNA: TGTGCCAGCAGCGACAGTCGGGGGTCCGAGCAGTACTTC.

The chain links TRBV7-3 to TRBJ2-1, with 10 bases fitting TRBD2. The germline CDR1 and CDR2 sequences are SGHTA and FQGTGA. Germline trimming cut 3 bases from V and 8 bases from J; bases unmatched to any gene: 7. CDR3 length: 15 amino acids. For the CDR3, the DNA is TGTGCCAGCAGCTTGCTAGCGGGAGCTAGCGATGAGCAGTTCTTC. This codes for CASSLLAGASDEQFF.

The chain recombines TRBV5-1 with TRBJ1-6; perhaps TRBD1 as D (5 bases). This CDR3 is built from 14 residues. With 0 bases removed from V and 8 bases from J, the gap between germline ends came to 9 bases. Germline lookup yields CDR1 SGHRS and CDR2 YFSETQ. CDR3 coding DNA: TGCGCCAGCAGCTTGGCCCGGGGGGATTCACCCCTCCACTTT. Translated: CASSLARGDSPLHF.

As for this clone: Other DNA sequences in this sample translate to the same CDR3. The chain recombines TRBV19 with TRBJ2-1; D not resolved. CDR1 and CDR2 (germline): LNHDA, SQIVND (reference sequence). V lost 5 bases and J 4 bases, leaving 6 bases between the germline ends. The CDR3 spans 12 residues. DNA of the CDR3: TGTGCCAGTAGTCCATCGTACAATGAGCAGTTCTTC. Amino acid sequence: CASSPSYNEQFF.